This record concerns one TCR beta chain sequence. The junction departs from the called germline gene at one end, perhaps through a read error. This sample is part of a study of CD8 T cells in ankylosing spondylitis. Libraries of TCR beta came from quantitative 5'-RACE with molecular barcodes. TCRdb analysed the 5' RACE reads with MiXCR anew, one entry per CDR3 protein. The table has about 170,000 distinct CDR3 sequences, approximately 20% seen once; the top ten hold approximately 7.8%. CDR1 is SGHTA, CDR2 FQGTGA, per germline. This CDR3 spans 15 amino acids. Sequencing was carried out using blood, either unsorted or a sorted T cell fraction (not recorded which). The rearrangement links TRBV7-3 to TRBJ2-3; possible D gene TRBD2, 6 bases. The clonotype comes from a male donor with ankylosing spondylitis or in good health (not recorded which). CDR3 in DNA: TGTGCCAGCAGCTTGCGGGGAATTAGCATAGATACGCAGTATTTT. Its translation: CASSLRGISIDTQYF.